These 13 T cell receptor beta chains share one sample of origin, sequenced in a study of neurological immune-mediated disorders. TCRdb recomputed calls from the 5' RACE reads with MiXCR, one row per CDR3 protein. Altogether approximately 82,000 distinct CDR3 sequences are present, roughly 15% being singletons, with the ten largest covering about 7%. The sample taken for sequencing was PBMCs. These receptors originate from a woman aged 45-59 years in good health.

The sample holds a few counts of this clonotype. The rearrangement joins TRBV7-9 to TRBJ1-4; D not certain. Trimming left V 2 bases short and J 8 bases short, with 9 bases between. Germline V CDR1 and CDR2: SEHNR, FQNEAQ (reference sequence). The CDR3 sequence is 13 residues long. The CDR3 loop reads CASSLRPVEKLFF. CDR3 DNA: TGTGCCAGCAGCTTACGCCCCGTCGAAAAACTGTTTTTT.

In this sample, this clonotype turned up many times. The chain recombines TRBV5-1 with TRBJ2-7; the match to TRBD2 covers 16 bases. V gave up 6 bases and J gave up 0 bases; unmatched junction bases: 9. There are 18 residues in the CDR3. CDR1 is SGHRS, CDR2 YFSETQ, per germline. The CDR3 sequence: CASTGAGTSGRASYEQYF. The CDR3 DNA follows: TGCGCCAGCACAGGGGCCGGGACTAGCGGGAGGGCCTCCTACGAGCAGTACTTC.

This clonotype was found many times. The rearrangement joins TRBV12-3 or TRBV12-4 to TRBJ2-5; D remains ambiguous. CDR3 size: 12 residues. Between the trimmed V and J ends, which lost 6 bases and 2 bases, there was a span of 7 bases. CDR3 sequence (DNA): TGTGCCAGCAGCCCCGGACAAGAGACCCAGTACTTC. Protein: CASSPGQETQYF.

This clonotype was observed at least ten times. V and J are TRBV5-6 and TRBJ2-7; TRBD1 is a possible D gene (6 bases). Germline loops: CDR1 SGHDT, CDR2 YYEEEE. The CDR3 totals 13 residues. V was cut by 4 bases and J by 2 bases, with 10 bases left in between. CDR3 protein: CASSTRQAYEQYF. The CDR3, as DNA: TGTGCCAGCAGCACCCGACAGGCCTACGAGCAGTACTTC.

This clonotype was seen ten or more times. The chain couples TRBV12-3 or TRBV12-4 to TRBJ1-2; D uncertain. The CDR3 loop spans 15 amino acids. Trimming left V 4 bases short and J 8 bases short, with 20 bases between. The CDR3 loop reads CASSYLRLTPQGYTF. CDR3 nucleotides: TGTGCCAGCAGTTATCTAAGACTCACACCCCAAGGCTACACCTTC.

Notes on this clonotype: At one of its ends the junction is not consistent with the germline gene, which may arise from a read error. This chain joins TRBV5-1 and TRBJ2-1; 11 bases align to TRBD2. Looked up from germline, CDR1 is SGHRS and CDR2 is YFSETQ. The CDR3 is 15 residues long. DNA for the CDR3: TGCGACAGCAGCTTGTCTAGCGGGAGGATAGATAAGCAGTTCTTC. It specifies CDSSLSSGRIDKQFF.

The table lists this clonotype with many counts. The CDR3 DNA is TGCAGTGCTAGGGGGGCTGCCTATGGCTACACCTTC. This encodes CSARGAAYGYTF. The chain uses TRBV20-1 and TRBJ1-2, with D perhaps TRBD1 (6 bases). This CDR3 is built from 12 residues. Germline V CDR1 and CDR2: DFQATT, SNEGSKA (reference sequence). Trimming removed 3 bases from V and 4 bases from J, with 9 bases in between.

This clonotype was detected ten times or more. The chain couples TRBV5-8 to TRBJ2-3, with 11 bases fitting TRBD2. Germline assignment: CDR1 SGHTS and CDR2 YDEGEE. CDR3 size: 16 residues. V shed 0 bases and J 1 base; nucleotides not matched to a gene: 1. For the CDR3, the DNA is TGTGCCAGCAGCTTGGAACTAGCGGGGGGCACAGATACGCAGTATTTT. Amino acids: CASSLELAGGTDTQYF.

This clonotype was picked up many times. The rearrangement links TRBV28 to TRBJ2-7; 9 bases align to TRBD1. The germline V gene encodes CDR1 MDHEN and CDR2 SYDVKM. This CDR3 is 16 amino acids long. The V segment lost 5 bases and the J segment 2 bases; nucleotides outside the gene matches: 10. The DNA of the CDR3 is TGTGCCAGCAGTCCACCGGGACAGGGAGGGCCCTACGAGCAGTACTTC. Its translation is CASSPPGQGGPYEQYF.

This chain joins TRBV28 and TRBJ2-7, with D perhaps TRBD1 (5 bases). The CDR3 length is 16 residues. V lost 7 bases, J lost 4 bases, and 23 bases lay in between. Germline V lookup: CDR1 MDHEN, CDR2 SYDVKM. The CDR3 reads CASTTTRRGSPYEQYF. The CDR3 nucleotides are TGTGCCAGCACTACCACTCGAAGGGGTTCCCCTTACGAGCAGTACTTC.

This clonotype was detected ten times or more. The V gene is TRBV5-1, the J gene TRBJ2-1; the match to TRBD1 covers 7 bases. Germline CDR1 and CDR2: SGHRS and YFSETQ. V lost 4 bases, J lost 0 bases, and 7 bases stayed unmatched. The CDR3 is 16 amino acids. In nucleotides, the CDR3 is TGCGCCAGCAGCCTTCCCGGGACAGCCTCCTACAATGAGCAGTTCTTC. It encodes CASSLPGTASYNEQFF. Complete variable domain (other parts from reference TRBV5-1 and TRBJ2-1): KAGVTQTPRYLIKTRGQQVTLSCSPISGHRSVSWYQQTPGQGLQFLFEYFSETQRNKGNFPGRFSGRQFSNSRSEMNVSTLELGDSALYLCASSLPGTASYNEQFFGPGTRLTVL.

The gene calls are TRBV27 and TRBJ2-1; D remains unclear. The ends were cut back, 7 bases at V and 4 bases at J, with 14 bases in the middle. Germline-derived CDR1 and CDR2 are MNHEY and SMNVEV (reference sequence). The CDR3 length is 14 residues. The CDR3 loop is CASTAFGVYNEQFF. The CDR3 DNA follows: TGTGCCAGCACCGCCTTTGGGGTTTACAATGAGCAGTTCTTC.

In its sample, this clonotype was seen many times. The chain links TRBV4-2 to TRBJ2-2; the match to TRBD2 covers 12 bases. The V gene's germline CDR1 is LGHNA and CDR2 YNFKEQ. Trimming removed 0 bases from V and 5 bases from J; junction bases left unmatched: 7. The CDR3 is 18 residues long. Written as DNA, the CDR3 is TGTGCCAGCAGCCAAGATCTGACTAGCGGGAGAGGTACCGGGGAGCTGTTTTTT. This gives the protein CASSQDLTSGRGTGELFF.